Following are 21 T cell receptor beta chains from one sample sequenced in a study of T cells in Graves' hyperthyroidism and ophthalmopathy (dated by TCRdb to the late 2010s). Receptors were amplified or captured by multiplex PCR. This sample was sequenced with an Illumina HiSeq 2000. TCR beta CDR3 regions were amplified from RNA transcripts. A first-round RT-PCR of the TCR CDR3 used the HTBI primer set with the Qiagen OneStep RT-PCR kit. Starting from the raw public reads, TCRdb applied fastp trimming at Q25, assembled clones with MiXCR and retained in-frame beta chains. Each CDR3 protein gets just one entry, which takes the most common genes and DNA from the rows behind it. In this sample the table shows some 510,000 distinct CDR3 sequences, 46% of which occur a single time. The biggest ten clones account for roughly 8.2% of the sample. Input material: peripheral blood or thyroid tissue (not recorded which). The origin of the receptors is a woman aged 18-35 years with Graves' hyperthyroidism. Donor details come from another sample of the same person, matched by shared clones.

This chain uses TRBV5-1 with TRBJ2-7, with D unclear. The CDR3 consists of 14 residues. Germline loops: CDR1 SGHRS, CDR2 YFSETQ. V lost 6 bases and J lost 1, with 14 bases in between. In nucleotides, the CDR3 is TGCGCCAGCACCTGGTACCAGACTTCCTACGAGCAGTACTTC. This codes for CASTWYQTSYEQYF.

This chain uses TRBV7-2 with TRBJ1-6, with a weak D call TRBD1 (6 bases). Germline CDR1 SGHTA, CDR2 FQGNSA. The CDR3 sequence is 16 residues long. Trimming stripped 1 base from V and 8 bases from J, with 15 bases between. The CDR3 loop reads CASSLGGARAYSPLHF. CDR3 nucleotides: TGTGCCAGCAGCTTAGGGGGGGCCAGGGCATATTCACCCCTCCACTTT.

The J gene is TRBJ2-5, the V gene TRBV15; the match to TRBD2 covers 8 bases. Germline CDR1 LNHNV, CDR2 YYDKDF (reference sequence). The CDR3 consists of 12 residues. The V and J ends lost 4 bases and 5 bases, in that order; junction bases with no gene match: 0. The CDR3 sequence: CATSTSGETQYF. The CDR3 nucleotides read TGTGCCACCAGCACTAGCGGGGAGACCCAGTACTTC.

The J gene is TRBJ2-2, the V gene TRBV5-1, with D perhaps assigned TRBD1 or TRBD2 (5 bases each). Germline values: CDR1 SGHRS, CDR2 YFSETQ. The germline V and J ends were trimmed by 6 bases and 0 bases, with 9 bases remaining between them. The CDR3 sequence is 14 residues long. This CDR3 reads CASTGDPNTGELFF. The CDR3 nucleotides read TGCGCCAGCACCGGGGACCCGAACACCGGGGAGCTGTTTTTT.

The J gene is TRBJ2-7, the V gene TRBV2; TRBD2 matches 7 bases. The V and J ends lost 1 base and 4 bases, in that order; junction bases with no gene match: 1. Germline V CDR1 and CDR2: SNHLY, FYNNEI. This CDR3 region has 13 residues. The CDR3 spells CASSEGTRYEQYF. The CDR3 DNA is TGTGCCAGCAGTGAAGGGACTAGGTACGAGCAGTACTTC. The complete variable domain, with remaining parts taken from reference TRBV2 and TRBJ2-7, reads EPEVTQTPSHQVTQMGQEVILRCVPISNHLYFYWYRQILGQKVEFLVSFYNNEISEKSEIFDDQFSVERPDGSNFTLKIRSTKLEDSAMYFCASSEGTRYEQYFGPGTRLTVT.

This chain joins TRBV7-7 and TRBJ2-5; 11 bases line up with TRBD2. The CDR3 totals 17 residues. CDR1 is SSHAT and CDR2 is FNYEAQ in the germline V gene (reference sequence). With V trimmed by 5 bases and J by 4 bases, 12 bases remained unmatched. The CDR3 DNA sequence: TGTGCCAGCAGCACAAGACTAGCGGGAACCCCCTCAGAGACCCAGTACTTC. This sequence encodes CASSTRLAGTPSETQYF.

This clonotype was seen at least ten times. At one of its ends the junction is not consistent with the germline gene, which may arise from a read error. The DNA for the CDR3 is TGTGCCAGCAGTTTTAAGGACAGGGGGCATTTT. Residues: CASSFKDRGHF. V gene TRBV7-9 combines with J gene TRBJ1-1; 11 bases map to TRBD1. Germline-derived CDR1 and CDR2 are SEHNR and FQNEAQ (reference sequence). This CDR3 has 11 residues.

This clonotype was counted a few times. The genes are TRBV20-1 and TRBJ2-5; D may be TRBD1 (6 bases). V was trimmed by 6 bases and J by 5 bases, leaving 10 bases between them. CDR1 is DFQATT and CDR2 is SNEGSKA in the germline V gene (reference sequence). This CDR3 region has 11 residues. The CDR3: CSAYRAETQYF. CDR3 in DNA: TGCAGTGCGTACAGGGCGGAGACCCAGTACTTC.

Details on this clonotype: A much larger clone lies a single base off, so this may be a read error. The chain carries TRBV6-1 and TRBJ1-2, with D perhaps matching TRBD1 (5 bases). The CDR3 has 16 residues. Germline CDR1 is MNHNS and CDR2 is SASEGT. V was trimmed by 3 bases and J by 0 bases, leaving 14 bases between them. The CDR3 DNA is TGTGCCAGCAGTGAGGACAACAGGTTGGCTAACTATGGCTACACCTTC. Translation gives CASSEDNRLANYGYTF.

The V gene is TRBV24-1, the J gene TRBJ2-5; no firm D call. The CDR3 covers 15 residues. V lost 5 bases, J lost 2 bases, and 14 bases lay in between. CDR1 KGHDR and CDR2 SFDVKD come from the germline V gene. For the CDR3, the DNA is TGTGCCACCAGTGGTTGGGTTCTAGGACAAGAGACCCAGTACTTC. This translates into CATSGWVLGQETQYF.

This clonotype was found many times. The chain links TRBV7-9 to TRBJ1-2, with 9 nucleotides matching TRBD1. The CDR3 sequence is 13 residues long. Germline CDR1 and CDR2: SEHNR and FQNEAQ (reference sequence). V dropped 1 base and J dropped 6; count of bases not matched to a gene: 0. CDR3 protein: CASSLDRGHGYTF. CDR3 in DNA: TGTGCCAGCAGCTTAGACAGGGGGCATGGCTACACCTTC.

V usage is TRBV7-6 and J usage is TRBJ1-3; D remains ambiguous. Trimming took 5 bases from V and 4 from J, leaving 12 bases between them. The CDR3 runs 14 residues. Germline CDR1 and CDR2: SGHVS and FNYEAQ. The CDR3 spells CASSPGATGNTIYF. In DNA, the CDR3 is TGTGCCAGCAGCCCCGGCGCTACAGGAAACACCATATATTTT.

DNA for the CDR3: TGTGCCATCAGCCGCACCTGGGGGGACGGTGGAAACACCATATATTTT. Its translation: CAISRTWGDGGNTIYF. The chain is built from TRBV10-3 and TRBJ1-3, with D perhaps matching TRBD1 (5 bases). Trimming took off 6 bases at V and 3 bases at J, with 18 bases between the two ends. The germline CDR1 and CDR2 sequences are ENHRY and SYGVKD. This CDR3 has 16 residues.

This clonotype showed up just a few times. V gene TRBV2 combines with J gene TRBJ2-7; TRBD2 agrees at 10 bases. CDR1 and CDR2 (germline): SNHLY, FYNNEI. This CDR3 region has 17 residues. V lost 6 bases to trimming and J lost 3 bases; unmatched junction nucleotides: 14. The CDR3 DNA follows: TGTGCCAGCAGCCAAGAGCTTCTGACTAGCGGGCTCTACGAGCAGTACTTC. It is translated as CASSQELLTSGLYEQYF.

Remarks on this clonotype: Mismatch with germline at one junction end may stem from a read error. This rearrangement joins TRBV5-8 to TRBJ1-4; no reliable D call. Per the germline V gene, CDR1 is SGHTS and CDR2 is YDEGEE. The CDR3 has 14 amino acids. In DNA, the CDR3 is TGCGCCAGCAGCCACTGGAGGGATGGAGAAAAACTGTTTTTT. The encoded protein is CASSHWRDGEKLFF.

The V and J genes are TRBV29-1 and TRBJ1-1; D gene ambiguous. The germline V gene has CDR1 SQVTM and CDR2 ANQGSEA. The V end was cut by 5 bases, the J end by 4 bases, with 14 bases between. The CDR3 is made up of 13 amino acids. CDR3 loop: CSVPAPQLTEAFF. The CDR3 nucleotides read TGCAGCGTTCCTGCTCCACAACTCACTGAAGCTTTCTTT.

About this clonotype: A much larger clonotype is one base distant, so this may be a read error. V usage is TRBV5-1 and J usage is TRBJ1-6, with D maybe TRBD1 (5 bases). Germline V gene data show CDR1 as SGHRS and CDR2 as YFSETQ. The CDR3 runs 14 residues. CDR3 in amino acids: CASSLAGYGSPLRF. CDR3 DNA sequence: TGCGCCAGCAGCTTGGCAGGGTACGGTTCACCCCTCCGCTTT.

The V and J genes are TRBV7-2 and TRBJ2-5, with 11 positions matching TRBD2. CDR1 SGHTA and CDR2 FQGNSA come from the germline V gene. This CDR3 region has 14 residues. V trimming: 7 bases; J trimming: 4 bases; junction bases outside the gene matches: 5. CDR3 bases: TGTGCCAGCAAAACGGGACTAGCGGCAGAGACCCAGTACTTC. It is translated as CASKTGLAAETQYF. Based on the CDR3 plus reference TRBV7-2 and TRBJ2-5, the full variable domain is GAGVSQSPSNKVTEKGKDVELRCDPISGHTALYWYRQSLGQGLEFLIYFQGNSAPDKSGLPSDRFSAERTGGSVSTLTIQRTQQEDSAVYLCASKTGLAAETQYFGPGTRLLVL.

With regard to this clonotype: A much larger clone sits a single nucleotide away, making a read error possible. The chain couples TRBV7-9 to TRBJ1-2, with D possibly being TRBD1 (5 bases). The CDR3 runs to 15 residues. Germline CDR1 SEHNR, CDR2 FQNEAQ (reference sequence). Deletions cut 5 bases from V and 6 bases from J, with 19 bases between. CDR3 DNA sequence: TGTGCCAGCAGCCCGACAGAGCCATGGGATGATGGCTACACCTTC. Its translation: CASSPTEPWDDGYTF. Full variable domain (outside the CDR3, taken from reference TRBV7-9 and TRBJ1-2): DTGVSQNPRHKITKRGQNVTFRCDPISEHNRLYWYRQTLGQGPEFLTYFQNEAQLEKSRLLSDRFSAERPKGSFSTLEIQRTEQGDSAMYLCASSPTEPWDDGYTFGSGTRLTVV.

In its sample, this clonotype was seen a few times. This sequence joins TRBV2 and TRBJ1-5; 7 nucleotides agree with TRBD1. The junction had 8 bases not matched to a gene; V was cut back by 5 bases and J by 4 bases. CDR1 is SNHLY and CDR2 is FYNNEI in the germline V gene. The CDR3 is 15 amino acids. In DNA form, the CDR3 reads TGTGCCAGCAGTTTAAGTCAGGGGGGGAATCAGCCCCAGCATTTT. Its protein is CASSLSQGGNQPQHF.

The chain is built from TRBV29-1 and TRBJ1-2; a weak D match, TRBD1 (5 bases). CDR3 length: 11 amino acids. The ends were cut back, 7 bases at V and 12 bases at J, with 18 bases in the middle. Germline V gene sequence: CDR1 SQVTM, CDR2 ANQGSEA. CDR3 DNA sequence: TGCAGCGCGGCCAGGGCGGTAGGCCACACCTTC. Encoded protein: CSAARAVGHTF.